The TCR beta chain described here comes from a study of blood T cell repertoires in COVID-19. The germline V gene encodes CDR1 MGHRA and CDR2 YSYEKL. This CDR3 is built from 15 residues. V shed 0 bases and J shed 10 bases, with 18 bases lying between them. TCRdb's table, derived via immunoSEQ multiplex PCR, lists solely in-frame clones and lacks some. The sample has about 190,000 clones, around nine tenths seen once. Input material: peripheral blood. The gene calls are TRBV4-1 and TRBJ1-2; a possible D gene is TRBD1 (5 bases). The sequence was obtained from a man aged 25 to 45 with acute or convalescent COVID-19. CDR3 amino acids: CASSQDQGRVGIYTF. The CDR3 coding sequence is TGCGCCAGCAGCCAAGATCAAGGCAGGGTGGGGATCTACACCTTC.